The 27 T cell receptor beta chains reported below all come from one sample, sequenced in a study of shared clonotypes between healthy human individuals. Clones were sequenced by immunoSEQ multiplex PCR, and TCRdb holds only the in-frame ones, with some missing. The sample carries about 2.1 million clones, about 93% recorded once. Naive CD8 isolation took CD45RO-negative cells positively selected for CCR7 and excluded terminally differentiated effector memory CD45RA+ cells. Specimen: naive CD8+ T cells from PBMCs. These receptor sequences come from a young man in good health. Some clones in this sample may be carry-over from other donors' samples.

The chain couples TRBV6-5 to TRBJ1-1; 9 nucleotides match TRBD1. The CDR3 is made up of 15 amino acids. Trimming at V came to 1 base and at J to 4 bases, leaving 4 bases not matched to a gene. Germline V gene data show CDR1 as MNHEY and CDR2 as SVGAGI. The CDR3: CASSYWTGEATEAFF. CDR3 nucleotide sequence: TGTGCCAGCAGTTACTGGACAGGGGAAGCCACTGAAGCTTTCTTT.

This sequence joins TRBV6-1 and TRBJ2-7, with 7 bases aligning to TRBD1. This CDR3 is built from 17 residues. CDR1 is MNHNS and CDR2 is SASEGT in the germline V gene. After removal of 1 base from V and 4 bases from J, the junction contained 13 bases not matched to a gene. DNA for the CDR3: TGTGCCAGCAGTGAAGGAAGGTTGACAGGGCTGGGGTACGAGCAGTACTTC. Amino acid sequence: CASSEGRLTGLGYEQYF.

The J gene is TRBJ2-2, the V gene TRBV28; 9 bases fit TRBD1. The germline CDR1 and CDR2 sequences are MDHEN and SYDVKM. There are 18 residues in the CDR3. V was clipped by 2 bases and J by 5 bases; unmatched bases: 12. The CDR3 coding sequence is TGTGCCAGCAGTTTACGAATTTTGACAGGGGGTTGGACCGGGGAGCTGTTTTTT. Translated, it gives CASSLRILTGGWTGELFF.

This clone has only a few counts. This chain uses TRBV7-9 with TRBJ1-2, with 10 bases that match TRBD1. CDR1 is SEHNR and CDR2 is FQNEAQ in the germline V gene (reference sequence). Trimming took 3 bases from V and 6 from J; bases not matched to a gene: 1. This CDR3 contains 13 residues. The CDR3 DNA sequence: TGTGCCAGCAGCTTTGGGACAGGGGATGGCTACACCTTC. Encoded protein: CASSFGTGDGYTF.

The table lists this clone with a count of one. The CDR3 DNA reads as TGCGCCAGCAGAAGGAGTCTGGAGGTACACTATGGCTACACCTTC. Translated: CASRRSLEVHYGYTF. This sequence joins TRBV4-3 and TRBJ1-2; no reliable D call. The CDR3 sequence is 15 residues long. V was clipped by 6 bases and J by 3 bases, with 17 bases between them. Germline values: CDR1 LGHNA, CDR2 YSLEER.

With regard to this clone: The same CDR3 is also encoded by other DNA sequences in this sample. This sequence joins TRBV6-1 and TRBJ2-7; D possibly corresponds to TRBD1 (5 bases). V lost 2 bases and J 1 base, leaving 9 bases between the germline ends. This CDR3 has 14 amino acids. Germline CDR1 reads MNHNS; CDR2 reads SASEGT. For the CDR3, the DNA is TGTGCCAGCAGTGAATGGGGCAGTTCCTACGAGCAGTACTTC. It translates to CASSEWGSSYEQYF.

The chain employs TRBV7-6 and TRBJ2-1, with D possibly TRBD2 on 5 matching bases. The CDR3 has 17 amino acids. Trimming pared 5 bases from V and 7 bases from J, leaving 24 bases between. Germline V lookup: CDR1 SGHVS, CDR2 FNYEAQ. The CDR3 region has the DNA TGTGCCAGCAGCATACAATCGGCTAGCCTATGGACTAATGAGCAGTTCTTC. It yields the protein CASSIQSASLWTNEQFF.

As regards this clone: The same CDR3 is also encoded by other DNA sequences in this sample. This CDR3 is CASSLGNSPLHF. The CDR3 coding sequence is TGCGCCAGCAGCTTGGGAAATTCACCCCTCCACTTT. The chain is built from TRBV5-1 and TRBJ1-6; unclear D gene. This CDR3 has 12 amino acids. Trimming pared 0 bases from V and 7 bases from J, leaving 2 bases between. CDR1 and CDR2 (germline): SGHRS, YFSETQ.

The chain is built from TRBV27 and TRBJ2-7; either TRBD1 or TRBD2 may supply D (7 bases each). This CDR3 has 13 amino acids. Trimming took 7 bases from V and 7 from J, leaving 17 bases between them. Per the germline V gene, CDR1 is MNHEY and CDR2 is SMNVEV (reference sequence). The CDR3 loop is CASKGRGLREQYF. CDR3 bases: TGTGCCAGCAAGGGGAGGGGGCTGAGGGAGCAGTACTTC.

The chain joins TRBV5-1 to TRBJ1-2; the D is unclear. Germline V gene sequence: CDR1 SGHRS, CDR2 YFSETQ. The CDR3 spans 12 residues. V lost 3 bases and J 8 bases, leaving 11 bases between the germline ends. The CDR3: CASSWDQGGYTF. The CDR3 nucleotides read TGCGCCAGCAGCTGGGATCAAGGCGGCTACACCTTC.

The gene calls are TRBV10-2 and TRBJ2-1, with D hard to call. Germline V lookup: CDR1 WSHSY, CDR2 SAAADI. The V gene lost 6 bases and the J gene lost 6 bases, with 3 bases spanning the gap. This CDR3 region has 10 residues. The CDR3, as DNA: TGCGCCAGCAGGGGCAATGAGCAGTTCTTC. It yields the protein CASRGNEQFF.

Notes on this clone: The same CDR3 arises from other DNA sequences in this sample as well. The chain links TRBV7-9 to TRBJ1-1; 9 bases line up with TRBD1. Germline CDR1 and CDR2: SEHNR and FQNEAQ (reference sequence). This CDR3 has 14 amino acids. V was pared by 5 bases and J by 5 bases, with 6 bases of the junction left unmatched. The CDR3 DNA sequence: TGTGCCAGCAGCCCGGGACAGGGAGGAACTGAAGCTTTCTTT. Its protein product is CASSPGQGGTEAFF.

This clone was observed a few times. Other DNA sequences in this specimen translate into the identical CDR3. This sequence joins TRBV7-9 and TRBJ1-1; D unresolved. The germline V gene has CDR1 SEHNR and CDR2 FQNEAQ (reference sequence). The V end lost 5 bases, the J end lost 0 bases, and 7 bases lay between the germline ends. The CDR3 is 13 residues long. The CDR3 nucleotides read TGTGCCAGCAGCCTCAGCCTGAACACTGAAGCTTTCTTT. It yields the protein CASSLSLNTEAFF.

This chain joins TRBV6-1 and TRBJ2-5; tentative D call: TRBD2 (7 bases). The CDR3 length is 15 residues. Trimming removed 0 bases at V and 7 bases at J, with 15 bases between. The V gene's germline CDR1 is MNHNS and CDR2 SASEGT. The CDR3 spells CASSEAGGPRGTQYF. The DNA for the CDR3 is TGTGCCAGCAGTGAAGCGGGGGGGCCGAGGGGGACCCAGTACTTC.

The J gene is TRBJ2-7, the V gene TRBV19, with 7 nucleotides matching TRBD2. This CDR3 is 15 amino acids long. CDR1 LNHDA and CDR2 SQIVND come from the germline V gene (reference sequence). Trimming removed 5 bases from V and 3 bases from J; junction bases left unmatched: 10. The chain's CDR3 is CASSPREVPNYEQYF. The CDR3 DNA follows: TGTGCCAGTAGTCCCCGGGAGGTCCCCAACTACGAGCAGTACTTC. Drawing the rest from reference TRBV19 and TRBJ2-7, the complete variable domain is DGGITQSPKYLFRKEGQNVTLSCEQNLNHDAMYWYRQDPGQGLRLIYYSQIVNDFQKGDIAEGYSVSREKKESFPLTVTSAQKNPTAFYLCASSPREVPNYEQYFGPGTRLTVT.

V and J are TRBV27 and TRBJ1-4, with 9 bases identical to TRBD1. Germline CDR1 is MNHEY and CDR2 is SMNVEV (reference sequence). Germline trimming cut 2 bases from V and 2 bases from J; bases unmatched to any gene: 6. The CDR3 sequence is 17 residues long. The CDR3 protein is CASSLGPGTGTNEKLFF. Here the CDR3 DNA reads TGTGCCAGCAGTTTAGGTCCCGGGACAGGGACTAATGAAAAACTGTTTTTT.

V is TRBV11-2 and J is TRBJ2-5; D possibly corresponds to TRBD2 (5 bases). In germline, CDR1 is SGHAT, CDR2 FQNNGV. Trimming cost V 9 bases and J 5 bases, with 22 bases left between them. The length of the CDR3 is 15 residues. The CDR3, as DNA: TGTGCCAGTCTAGCTTACAACCTGGTCGGGGAGACCCAGTACTTC. Translating it yields CASLAYNLVGETQYF.

The genes are TRBV14 and TRBJ2-7, with D possibly matching TRBD2 (7 bases). CDR3 length: 15 amino acids. Trimming removed 6 bases at V and 6 bases at J, with 21 bases between. CDR1 is SGHDN and CDR2 is FVKESK in the germline V gene. The CDR3 here is CASSRSGAGVSEQYF. The DNA of the CDR3 is TGTGCCAGCAGTCGCTCGGGGGCGGGAGTATCCGAGCAGTACTTC. Together with reference TRBV14 and TRBJ2-7, the CDR3 gives the full variable domain: EAGVTQFPSHSVIEKGQTVTLRCDPISGHDNLYWYRRVMGKEIKFLLHFVKESKQDESGMPNNRFLAERTGGTYSTLKVQPAELEDSGVYFCASSRSGAGVSEQYFGPGTRLTVT.

This rearrangement joins TRBV27 to TRBJ2-7; 8 nucleotides line up with TRBD1. From germline, CDR1 is MNHEY and CDR2 SMNVEV (reference sequence). The CDR3 sequence is 16 residues long. Trimming took 4 bases from V and 2 from J; bases not matched to a gene: 10. The CDR3 DNA sequence: TGTGCCAGCAGTTCTCCCCGCGGACAGGGAACCTACGAGCAGTACTTC. Amino acids: CASSSPRGQGTYEQYF.

V and J are TRBV11-2 and TRBJ2-1, with D unresolved. Germline V gene lookup returns CDR1 SGHAT and CDR2 FQNNGV. V was shortened by 5 bases and J by 4 bases, with 6 bases between the two germline ends. This CDR3 contains 12 residues. DNA for the CDR3: TGTGCCAGCAGCCAGAGGTACAATGAGCAGTTCTTC. As protein: CASSQRYNEQFF. The full variable domain, its missing parts supplied by reference TRBV11-2 and TRBJ2-1, is EAGVAQSPRYKIIEKRQSVAFWCNPISGHATLYWYQQILGQGPKLLIQFQNNGVVDDSQLPKDRFSAERLKGVDSTLKIQPAKLEDSAVYLCASSQRYNEQFFGPGTRLTVL.

V usage is TRBV27 and J usage is TRBJ2-7; tentative D call: TRBD2 (7 bases). Germline lookup yields CDR1 MNHEY and CDR2 SMNVEV (reference sequence). Between the trimmed V and J ends, which lost 8 bases and 4 bases, there was a span of 24 bases. The CDR3 loop spans 16 amino acids. CDR3 region: CASGPLGGRSQYEQYF. DNA for the CDR3: TGTGCCAGCGGCCCCCTCGGGGGGCGATCTCAGTACGAGCAGTACTTC.

A word on this clone: Other nucleotide sequences in the sample specify the same CDR3. The rearrangement joins TRBV7-2 to TRBJ2-3; 7 nucleotides align to TRBD2. The V gene's germline CDR1 is SGHTA and CDR2 FQGNSA. The CDR3 totals 14 residues. V shed 0 bases, J shed 4 bases, and the junction held 1 base outside the gene matches. The CDR3 protein is CASSLAAGADTQYF. The CDR3 coding sequence is TGTGCCAGCAGCTTAGCCGCGGGGGCAGATACGCAGTATTTT.

This clone was counted only a few times. The J gene is TRBJ2-1, the V gene TRBV19; TRBD1 is a possible D gene (5 bases). CDR1 is LNHDA and CDR2 is SQIVND in the germline V gene (reference sequence). Trimming shortened V by 6 bases and J by 8 bases, and 14 bases separated the two germline ends. This CDR3 has 13 amino acids. In nucleotides, the CDR3 is TGTGCCAGTAGAGGCGCAGGGTGGGATGAGCAGTTCTTC. Translated, it gives CASRGAGWDEQFF.

The chain carries TRBV27 and TRBJ2-7; 7 positions match TRBD1. Looked up from germline, CDR1 is MNHEY and CDR2 is SMNVEV (reference sequence). The CDR3 has 15 residues. Unmatched junction bases numbered 6, after V lost 2 bases and J lost 2 bases. This chain's CDR3 is CASSLEGQHTYEQYF. As DNA, the CDR3 is TGTGCCAGCAGTTTAGAGGGACAGCACACCTACGAGCAGTACTTC.

This chain links TRBV5-4 with TRBJ2-2; D may be TRBD1 (6 bases). Germline-derived CDR1 and CDR2 are SGHNT and YYREEE (reference sequence). Trimming shortened V by 7 bases and J by 1 base, and 8 bases separated the two germline ends. This CDR3 region has 13 residues. CDR3 nucleotide sequence: TGTGCCAGCGCGACAGGGAACACCGGGGAGCTGTTTTTT. This gives the protein CASATGNTGELFF.

The chain has TRBV7-3 and TRBJ2-5; TRBD2 agrees at 15 bases. The CDR3 is 17 residues long. The ends lost 4 bases at V and 5 bases at J; junction bases unmatched: 8. Germline CDR1 is SGHTA and CDR2 is FQGTGA. The CDR3 is CASSSSPGTSGRETQYF. CDR3 coding DNA: TGTGCCAGCAGCTCATCCCCCGGGACTAGCGGGAGGGAGACCCAGTACTTC.

This rearrangement joins TRBV7-7 to TRBJ2-5; 7 bases are a match to TRBD2. The junction had 5 bases not matched to a gene; V was cut back by 5 bases and J by 2 bases. Germline CDR1 is SSHAT and CDR2 is FNYEAQ (reference sequence). This CDR3 region has 14 residues. This CDR3 is CASSPRLAQETQYF. Here the CDR3 DNA reads TGTGCCAGCAGCCCAAGACTAGCTCAAGAGACCCAGTACTTC.